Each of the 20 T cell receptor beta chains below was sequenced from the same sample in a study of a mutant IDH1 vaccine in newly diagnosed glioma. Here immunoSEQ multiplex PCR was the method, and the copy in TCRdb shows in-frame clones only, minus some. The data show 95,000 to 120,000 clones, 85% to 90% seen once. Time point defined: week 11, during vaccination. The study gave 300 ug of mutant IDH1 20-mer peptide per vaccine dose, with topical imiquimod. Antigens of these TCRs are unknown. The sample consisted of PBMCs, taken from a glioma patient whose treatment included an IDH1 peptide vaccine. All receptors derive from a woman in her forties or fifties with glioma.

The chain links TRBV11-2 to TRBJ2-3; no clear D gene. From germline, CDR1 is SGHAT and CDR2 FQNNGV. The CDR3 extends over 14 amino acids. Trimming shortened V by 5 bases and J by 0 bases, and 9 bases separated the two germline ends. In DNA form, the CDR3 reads TGTGCCAGCAGCCTCCTAGGTAGCACAGATACGCAGTATTTT. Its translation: CASSLLGSTDTQYF.

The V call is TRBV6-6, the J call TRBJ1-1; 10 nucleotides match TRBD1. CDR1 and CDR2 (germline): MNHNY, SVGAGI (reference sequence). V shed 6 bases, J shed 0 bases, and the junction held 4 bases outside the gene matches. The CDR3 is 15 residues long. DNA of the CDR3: TGTGCCAGCAGGCAGGGACAGGGGCTGAACACTGAAGCTTTCTTT. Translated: CASRQGQGLNTEAFF.

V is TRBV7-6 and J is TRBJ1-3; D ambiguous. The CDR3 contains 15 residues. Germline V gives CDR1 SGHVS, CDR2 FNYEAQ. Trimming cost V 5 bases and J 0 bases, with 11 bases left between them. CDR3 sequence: CASSPGRSSGNTIYF. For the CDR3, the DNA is TGTGCCAGCAGCCCTGGACGGAGCTCTGGAAACACCATATATTTT.

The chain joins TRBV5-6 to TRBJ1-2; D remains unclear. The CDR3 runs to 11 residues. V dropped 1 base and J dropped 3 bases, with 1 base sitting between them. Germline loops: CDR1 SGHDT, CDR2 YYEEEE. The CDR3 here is CASSLYYGYTF. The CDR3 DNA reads TGTGCCAGCAGCTTGTACTATGGCTACACCTTC.

The CDR3 sequence is CASMERYLLDTQYF. The CDR3 DNA follows: TGTGCCAGCATGGAGCGGTACTTACTCGATACGCAGTATTTT. The rearrangement uses TRBV6-1 and TRBJ2-3; maybe TRBD2 (5 bases). CDR3 length equals 14 residues. Trimming took 7 bases from V and 6 from J, leaving 17 bases between them. CDR1 is MNHNS, CDR2 SASEGT, per germline.

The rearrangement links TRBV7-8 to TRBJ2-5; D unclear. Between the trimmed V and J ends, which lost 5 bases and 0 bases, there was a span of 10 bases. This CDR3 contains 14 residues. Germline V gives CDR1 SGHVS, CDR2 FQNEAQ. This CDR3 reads CASSLDTHQETQYF. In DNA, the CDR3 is TGTGCCAGCAGCCTCGACACCCACCAAGAGACCCAGTACTTC.

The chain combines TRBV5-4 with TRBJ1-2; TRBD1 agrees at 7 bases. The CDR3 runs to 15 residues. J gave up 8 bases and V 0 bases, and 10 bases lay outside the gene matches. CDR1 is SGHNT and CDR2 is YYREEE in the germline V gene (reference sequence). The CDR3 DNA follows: TGTGCCAGCAGCTTGGGACAGGGAAGAGGAAGCGGCTACACCTTC. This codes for CASSLGQGRGSGYTF. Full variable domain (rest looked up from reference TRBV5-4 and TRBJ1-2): ETGVTQSPTHLIKTRGQQVTLRCSSQSGHNTVSWYQQALGQGPQFIFQYYREEENGRGNFPPRFSGLQFPNYSSELNVNALELDDSALYLCASSLGQGRGSGYTFGSGTRLTVV.

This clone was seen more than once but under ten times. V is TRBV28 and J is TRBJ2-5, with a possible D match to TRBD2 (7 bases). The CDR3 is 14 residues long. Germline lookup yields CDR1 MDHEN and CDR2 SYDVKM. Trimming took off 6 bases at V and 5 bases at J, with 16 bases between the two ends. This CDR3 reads CASSLGGATETQYF. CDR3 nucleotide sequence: TGTGCCAGCAGCCTGGGGGGGGCGACGGAGACCCAGTACTTC.

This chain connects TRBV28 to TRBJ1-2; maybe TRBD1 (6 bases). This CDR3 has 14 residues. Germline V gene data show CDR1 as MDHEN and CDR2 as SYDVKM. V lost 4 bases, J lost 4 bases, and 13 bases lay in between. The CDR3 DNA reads TGTGCCAGCAGTTCAGGGGCCCCGTTCTATGGCTACACCTTC. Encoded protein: CASSSGAPFYGYTF.

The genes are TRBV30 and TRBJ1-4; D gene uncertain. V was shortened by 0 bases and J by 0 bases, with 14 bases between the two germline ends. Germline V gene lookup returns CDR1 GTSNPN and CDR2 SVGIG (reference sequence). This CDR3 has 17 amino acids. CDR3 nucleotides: TGTGCCTGGAGTGTACTTTCCCATGAGGCAACTAATGAAAAACTGTTTTTT. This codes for CAWSVLSHEATNEKLFF.

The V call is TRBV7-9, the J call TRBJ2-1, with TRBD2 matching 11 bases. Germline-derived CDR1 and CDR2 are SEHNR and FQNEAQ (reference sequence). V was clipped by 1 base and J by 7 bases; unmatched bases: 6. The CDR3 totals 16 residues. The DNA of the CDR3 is TGTGCCAGCAGCTTAGGGGGACTAGCGGAAAGTAATGAGCAGTTCTTC. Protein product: CASSLGGLAESNEQFF.

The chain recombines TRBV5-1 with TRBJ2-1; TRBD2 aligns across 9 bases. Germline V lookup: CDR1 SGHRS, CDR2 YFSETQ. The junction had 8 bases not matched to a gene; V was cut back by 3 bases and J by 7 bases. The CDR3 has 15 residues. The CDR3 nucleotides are TGCGCCAGCAGCTCCGGTAGCGGGAGCAGGAATGAGCAGTTCTTC. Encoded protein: CASSSGSGSRNEQFF. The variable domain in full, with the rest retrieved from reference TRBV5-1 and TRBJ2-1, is KAGVTQTPRYLIKTRGQQVTLSCSPISGHRSVSWYQQTPGQGLQFLFEYFSETQRNKGNFPGRFSGRQFSNSRSEMNVSTLELGDSALYLCASSSGSGSRNEQFFGPGTRLTVL.

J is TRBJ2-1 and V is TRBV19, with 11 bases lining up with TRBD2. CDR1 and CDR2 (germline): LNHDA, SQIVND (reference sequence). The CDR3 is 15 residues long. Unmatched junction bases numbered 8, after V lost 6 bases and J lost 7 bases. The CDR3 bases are TGTGCCAGTAGCCGACTTAGCGGGAGGGGGAATGAGCAGTTCTTC. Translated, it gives CASSRLSGRGNEQFF.

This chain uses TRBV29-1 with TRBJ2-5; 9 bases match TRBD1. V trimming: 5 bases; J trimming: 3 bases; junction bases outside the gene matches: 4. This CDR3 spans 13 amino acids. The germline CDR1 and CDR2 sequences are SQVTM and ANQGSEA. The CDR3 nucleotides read TGCAGCGTTTTGACAGGGGGTAAAGAGACCCAGTACTTC. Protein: CSVLTGGKETQYF.

CDR3 bases: TGTGCCAGCAGTGAGGGGACAGGGTGGAATGAAAAACTGTTTTTT. Protein: CASSEGTGWNEKLFF. The rearrangement uses TRBV6-1 and TRBJ1-4; 9 positions match TRBD1. The V and J ends lost 3 bases and 5 bases, in that order; junction bases with no gene match: 4. Germline values: CDR1 MNHNS, CDR2 SASEGT. This CDR3 comprises 15 residues.

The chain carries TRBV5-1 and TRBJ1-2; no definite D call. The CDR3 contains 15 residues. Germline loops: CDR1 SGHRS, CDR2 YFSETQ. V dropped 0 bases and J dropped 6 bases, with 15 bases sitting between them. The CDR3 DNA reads TGCGCCAGCAGCTTGGCGGGCAGTGGCCCTAATGGCTACACCTTC. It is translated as CASSLAGSGPNGYTF.

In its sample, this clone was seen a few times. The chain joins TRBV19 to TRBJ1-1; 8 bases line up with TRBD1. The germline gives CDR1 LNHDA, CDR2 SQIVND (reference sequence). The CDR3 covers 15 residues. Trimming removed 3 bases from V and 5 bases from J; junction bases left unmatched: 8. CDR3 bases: TGTGCCAGTAGTATCCGGACAGGGCGAGGGACTGAAGCTTTCTTT. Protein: CASSIRTGRGTEAFF.

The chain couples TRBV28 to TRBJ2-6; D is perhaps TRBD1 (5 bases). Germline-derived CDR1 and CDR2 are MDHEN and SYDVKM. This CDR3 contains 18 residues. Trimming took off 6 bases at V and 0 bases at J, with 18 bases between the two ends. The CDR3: CASSTDRLPFSGANVLTF. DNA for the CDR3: TGTGCCAGCAGCACCGACAGACTCCCCTTCTCTGGGGCCAACGTCCTGACTTTC.

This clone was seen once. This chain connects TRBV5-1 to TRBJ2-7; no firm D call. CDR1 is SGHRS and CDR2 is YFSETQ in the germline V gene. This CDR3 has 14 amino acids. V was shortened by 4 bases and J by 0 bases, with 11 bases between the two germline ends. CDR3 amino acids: CASSRTERSYEQYF. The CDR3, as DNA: TGCGCCAGCAGCAGGACCGAGCGCTCCTACGAGCAGTACTTC.

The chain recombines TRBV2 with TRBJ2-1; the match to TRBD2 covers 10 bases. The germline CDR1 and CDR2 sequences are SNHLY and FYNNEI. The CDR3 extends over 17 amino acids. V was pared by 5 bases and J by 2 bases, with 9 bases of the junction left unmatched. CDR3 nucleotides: TGTGCCAGCAGTCGTTCCCGGACTAGCGGCGCCTACAATGAGCAGTTCTTC. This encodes CASSRSRTSGAYNEQFF.